The next 30 T cell receptor beta chains were all read from a single sample in a study of shared clonotypes between healthy human individuals. Method: immunoSEQ multiplex PCR; TCRdb's copy keeps in-frame clones and lacks some. The table includes about 980,000 clones, approximately 80% detected once. Material: memory CD4+ T cells sorted from blood. Noted subset: CD45RA-negative fraction. The receptors derive from a man between 18 and 29 years old in good health.

V usage is TRBV5-1 and J usage is TRBJ2-7; 8 bases are a match to TRBD2. With V trimmed by 7 bases and J by 3 bases, 6 bases remained unmatched. The germline CDR1 and CDR2 sequences are SGHRS and YFSETQ. This CDR3 comprises 13 residues. CDR3 sequence: CASRLAPSYEQYF. The CDR3 DNA sequence: TGCGCCAGCCGACTAGCGCCCAGCTACGAGCAGTACTTC.

This chain uses TRBV4-1 with TRBJ2-2; TRBD2 matches 11 bases. The CDR3 is 17 residues long. CDR1 and CDR2 from the germline V gene are MGHRA and YSYEKL. V dropped 4 bases and J dropped 3; count of bases not matched to a gene: 7. CDR3 sequence reads: CASSRRATSGDTGELFF. In DNA, the CDR3 is TGCGCCAGCAGCCGAAGAGCGACTAGCGGGGACACCGGGGAGCTGTTTTTT.

The rearrangement joins TRBV19 to TRBJ2-2; D may be TRBD2 (5 bases). Germline CDR1 reads LNHDA; CDR2 reads SQIVND (reference sequence). This CDR3 is 14 amino acids long. The V gene lost 2 bases and the J gene lost 7 bases, with 11 bases spanning the gap. CDR3 coding DNA: TGTGCCAGTAGTATATCGGGGTATAGCGGGGAGCTGTTTTTT. Protein sequence: CASSISGYSGELFF.

CDR3 sequence: CASSVVGTALNTEAFF. Written as DNA, the CDR3 is TGTGCCAGCAGCGTAGTCGGAACCGCTTTGAACACTGAAGCTTTCTTT. This sequence joins TRBV9 and TRBJ1-1; D gene ambiguous. This CDR3 has 16 residues. V lost 0 bases to trimming and J lost 0 bases, with 12 bases between them. Per germline, CDR1 SGDLS and CDR2 YYNGEE.

The gene calls are TRBV6-6 and TRBJ2-7; D remains unclear. CDR1 is MNHNY, CDR2 SVGAGI, per germline (reference sequence). The CDR3 extends over 13 amino acids. V was shortened by 2 bases and J by 5 bases, with 10 bases between the two germline ends. The CDR3, as DNA: TGTGCCAGCAGTTACGAAGGGCCCCACGAGCAGTACTTC. It yields the protein CASSYEGPHEQYF.

V usage is TRBV10-3 and J usage is TRBJ2-7; possible D gene TRBD1, 5 bases. The germline gives CDR1 ENHRY, CDR2 SYGVKD. This CDR3 is built from 13 residues. The germline V and J ends were trimmed by 4 bases and 4 bases, with 11 bases remaining between them. The CDR3 here is CAISGAGSYEQYF. The CDR3 bases are TGTGCCATCAGTGGAGCAGGGTCGTACGAGCAGTACTTC.

This clone is a singleton in its sample. This chain uses TRBV4-3 with TRBJ2-3, with D possibly matching TRBD1 (6 bases). V dropped 4 bases and J dropped 0 bases, with 17 bases sitting between them. This CDR3 is built from 17 residues. The V gene's germline CDR1 is LGHNA and CDR2 YSLEER. CDR3 protein: CASSPMGASSSTDTQYF. As DNA, the CDR3 is TGCGCCAGCAGCCCGATGGGGGCGTCGTCTAGCACAGATACGCAGTATTTT.

The CDR3 bases are TGTGCCAGCAGCCAAGATGGGGGGACAGTTAACACTGAAGCTTTCTTT. Protein product: CASSQDGGTVNTEAFF. The chain carries TRBV14 and TRBJ1-1, with TRBD1 matching over 7 bases. With 0 bases clipped from V and 2 bases from J, the junction kept 6 bases outside the gene matches. Germline CDR1 reads SGHDN; CDR2 reads FVKESK. The CDR3 has 16 amino acids.

V gene TRBV5-4 combines with J gene TRBJ2-4, with 7 bases aligning to TRBD1. The germline gives CDR1 SGHNT, CDR2 YYREEE (reference sequence). This CDR3 is built from 15 residues. Unmatched junction bases numbered 6, after V lost 0 bases and J lost 6 bases. In nucleotides, the CDR3 is TGTGCCAGCAGCTTGGGACAGGGCTCCAGAAACATTCAGTACTTC. Its protein product is CASSLGQGSRNIQYF.

This rearrangement joins TRBV6-1 to TRBJ2-1; perhaps TRBD2 as D (6 bases). V lost 8 bases to trimming and J lost 4 bases, with 12 bases between them. Germline V gene data show CDR1 as MNHNS and CDR2 as SASEGT. This CDR3 spans 13 amino acids. CDR3 loop: CASGRPEYNEQFF. In nucleotides, the CDR3 is TGTGCCAGCGGGAGGCCGGAGTACAATGAGCAGTTCTTC.

The genes are TRBV5-5 and TRBJ1-5, with TRBD1 as a possible D gene (6 bases). Trimming took off 1 base at V and 7 bases at J, with 15 bases between the two ends. CDR3 length: 15 amino acids. Germline CDR1 reads SGHKS; CDR2 reads YYEKEE (reference sequence). Written as DNA, the CDR3 is TGTGCCAGCAGCTTGAATTACAGGGACTGGCAGCCCCAGCATTTT. As protein: CASSLNYRDWQPQHF.

This rearrangement joins TRBV6-1 to TRBJ1-5, with TRBD1 matching 9 bases. The V gene's germline CDR1 is MNHNS and CDR2 SASEGT. CDR3 length equals 17 residues. J lost 0 bases, V lost 3 bases, and 6 bases had no gene match. CDR3 sequence (DNA): TGTGCCAGCAGTGAGATACAGGGGGCGCATAGCAATCAGCCCCAGCATTTT. It specifies CASSEIQGAHSNQPQHF.

The chain uses TRBV11-2 and TRBJ2-3, with 7 bases aligning to TRBD1. The length of the CDR3 is 15 residues. The ends lost 4 bases at V and 2 bases at J; junction bases unmatched: 6. Per germline, CDR1 SGHAT and CDR2 FQNNGV. In DNA form, the CDR3 reads TGTGCCAGCAGCTCCGGACAGGTCCTCACAGATACGCAGTATTTT. It translates to CASSSGQVLTDTQYF.

This sequence joins TRBV4-1 and TRBJ1-2, with 10 bases lining up with TRBD1. The germline V gene encodes CDR1 MGHRA and CDR2 YSYEKL. V gave up 8 bases and J gave up 7 bases; unmatched junction bases: 7. The CDR3 is 13 residues long. CDR3 DNA: TGCGCCAGCCACGCTCGGACAGGGGGTGGCTACACCTTC. Protein product: CASHARTGGGYTF.

This clone appeared many times. The rearrangement links TRBV30 to TRBJ1-2, with TRBD1 matching 11 bases. CDR3 size: 15 residues. V shed 1 base and J 5 bases; nucleotides not matched to a gene: 6. In germline, CDR1 is GTSNPN, CDR2 SVGIG (reference sequence). Here the CDR3 reads CAWSGDRDRGYGYTF. The CDR3 bases are TGTGCCTGGAGTGGTGACCGGGACAGGGGGTATGGCTACACCTTC.

V usage is TRBV5-6 and J usage is TRBJ2-3; 9 bases line up with TRBD1. The CDR3 loop spans 17 amino acids. Trimming took 2 bases from V and 6 from J; bases not matched to a gene: 13. The V gene's germline CDR1 is SGHDT and CDR2 YYEEEE. CDR3 sequence reads: CASSFWSGTGKGDTQYF. The CDR3 coding sequence is TGTGCCAGCAGCTTTTGGTCCGGGACAGGGAAGGGCGATACGCAGTATTTT.

This clone was found a few times. The J gene is TRBJ2-3, the V gene TRBV6-1; D gene uncertain. The V gene's germline CDR1 is MNHNS and CDR2 SASEGT. V gave up 1 base and J gave up 2 bases, with 7 bases separating them. CDR3 length: 14 amino acids. CDR3 DNA: TGTGCCAGCAGTGAAGGGTCTATCACAGATACGCAGTATTTT. Translated, it gives CASSEGSITDTQYF.

J is TRBJ2-2 and V is TRBV5-1; 8 bases line up with TRBD1. The V gene end was trimmed by 4 bases and the J gene end by 6 bases; junction bases not matched to a gene: 14. The CDR3 has 17 amino acids. Per the germline V gene, CDR1 is SGHRS and CDR2 is YFSETQ. DNA for the CDR3: TGCGCCAGCAGCAGATACCAGGGGGCGCTGAGCCCCGGGGAGCTGTTTTTT. Its translation: CASSRYQGALSPGELFF. Full variable domain (missing parts from reference TRBV5-1 and TRBJ2-2): KAGVTQTPRYLIKTRGQQVTLSCSPISGHRSVSWYQQTPGQGLQFLFEYFSETQRNKGNFPGRFSGRQFSNSRSEMNVSTLELGDSALYLCASSRYQGALSPGELFFGEGSRLTVL.

The rearrangement joins TRBV18 to TRBJ1-5, with 11 bases fitting TRBD1. There are 16 residues in the CDR3. In germline, CDR1 is KGHSH, CDR2 LQKENI. With 3 bases clipped from V and 6 bases from J, the junction kept 7 bases outside the gene matches. DNA for the CDR3: TGTGCCAGCTCACCCCAAGCCGGACAGGGGGCTCAGCCCCAGCATTTT. Translation: CASSPQAGQGAQPQHF.

This chain joins TRBV5-1 and TRBJ2-6; D gene uncertain. The germline gives CDR1 SGHRS, CDR2 YFSETQ. V was shortened by 0 bases and J by 0 bases, with 10 bases between the two germline ends. The CDR3 is 17 residues long. The CDR3 sequence is CASSLAILSSGANVLTF. Here the CDR3 DNA reads TGCGCCAGCAGCTTGGCCATCCTAAGCTCTGGGGCCAACGTCCTGACTTTC.

The V gene is TRBV28, the J gene TRBJ2-5, with TRBD1 identical over 7 bases. Losses at the gene ends were 2 bases for V and 4 bases for J; bases not matched to a gene: 7. Germline lookup yields CDR1 MDHEN and CDR2 SYDVKM. This CDR3 has 15 amino acids. CDR3 protein: CASSLTTTGSETQYF. The CDR3 nucleotides are TGTGCCAGCAGTTTAACCACGACAGGGTCAGAGACCCAGTACTTC. The variable domain in full, with the rest retrieved from reference TRBV28 and TRBJ2-5, is DVKVTQSSRYLVKRTGEKVFLECVQDMDHENMFWYRQDPGLGLRLIYFSYDVKMKEKGDIPEGYSVSREKKERFSLILESASTNQTSMYLCASSLTTTGSETQYFGPGTRLLVL.

The rearrangement joins TRBV2 to TRBJ2-1, with 7 positions matching TRBD2. The ends lost 4 bases at V and 4 bases at J; junction bases unmatched: 10. Per germline, CDR1 SNHLY and CDR2 FYNNEI. This CDR3 has 16 residues. For the CDR3, the DNA is TGTGCCAGCAGTGGAGAAGCGGGAAGGGCGTACAATGAGCAGTTCTTC. Translation: CASSGEAGRAYNEQFF. The full variable domain, with the rest looked up from reference TRBV2 and TRBJ2-1, is EPEVTQTPSHQVTQMGQEVILRCVPISNHLYFYWYRQILGQKVEFLVSFYNNEISEKSEIFDDQFSVERPDGSNFTLKIRSTKLEDSAMYFCASSGEAGRAYNEQFFGPGTRLTVL.

This chain connects TRBV25-1 to TRBJ2-1; D may be TRBD1 or TRBD2 (5 bases each). Trimming took off 10 bases at V and 1 base at J, with 17 bases between the two ends. The CDR3 length is 15 residues. Germline CDR1 MGHDK, CDR2 SYGVNS. The CDR3 bases are TGTGCCACCTCAGGGTTTACGGGGTCCTACAATGAGCAGTTCTTC. Translated, it gives CATSGFTGSYNEQFF. Full variable domain (missing parts from reference TRBV25-1 and TRBJ2-1): EADIYQTPRYLVIGTGKKITLECSQTMGHDKMYWYQQDPGMELHLIHYSYGVNSTEKGDLSSESTVSRIRTEHFPLTLESARPSHTSQYLCATSGFTGSYNEQFFGPGTRLTVL.

The chain employs TRBV4-3 and TRBJ1-4; 9 bases line up with TRBD1. CDR1 is LGHNA, CDR2 YSLEER, per germline. V was clipped by 4 bases and J by 0 bases; unmatched bases: 6. The CDR3 length is 17 residues. CDR3: CASSLTGGAPTNEKLFF. The CDR3 nucleotides read TGCGCCAGCAGCCTCACAGGGGGCGCCCCAACTAATGAAAAACTGTTTTTT.

This clone was observed a few times. Other DNA sequences in the sample encode the same CDR3. The V gene is TRBV5-1, the J gene TRBJ1-6; 8 bases match TRBD1. The CDR3 length is 15 residues. Germline assignment: CDR1 SGHRS and CDR2 YFSETQ. V shed 0 bases and J 8 bases; nucleotides not matched to a gene: 4. CDR3 coding DNA: TGCGCCAGCAGCTTGGTCGGGACAGGCGATTCACCCCTCCACTTT. This translates into CASSLVGTGDSPLHF.

V usage is TRBV5-1 and J usage is TRBJ2-5, with 7 bases aligning to TRBD1. V was pared by 1 base and J by 4 bases, with 7 bases of the junction left unmatched. CDR3 length: 15 amino acids. From germline, CDR1 is SGHRS and CDR2 YFSETQ. DNA for the CDR3: TGCGCCAGCAGCTTGATGGCAGGGGGTTCAGAGACCCAGTACTTC. Encoded protein: CASSLMAGGSETQYF.

The rearrangement uses TRBV11-2 and TRBJ1-5; D gene unclear. This CDR3 region has 15 residues. The V gene's germline CDR1 is SGHAT and CDR2 FQNNGV. Deletions cut 0 bases from V and 3 bases from J, with 9 bases between. CDR3 nucleotides: TGTGCCAGCAGCTTAGATGGTAGGGCCAATCAGCCCCAGCATTTT. This gives the protein CASSLDGRANQPQHF.

V usage is TRBV11-3 and J usage is TRBJ2-3; possibly TRBD2 for D (6 bases). CDR1 SGHNT and CDR2 YENEEA come from the germline V gene. The V end was cut by 6 bases, the J end by 1 base, with 14 bases between. The CDR3 has 15 residues. CDR3 coding DNA: TGTGCCAGCAGTCTCGGCGGGGCTGGCACAGATACGCAGTATTTT. Translation: CASSLGGAGTDTQYF.

In regard to this clone: The junction differs from germline at one of its ends, possibly a read error. The chain links TRBV30 to TRBJ1-2; D ambiguous. The germline gives CDR1 GTSNPN, CDR2 SVGIG (reference sequence). This CDR3 contains 12 residues. For the CDR3, the DNA is TGTACCTGGAGTGTGGTTCAGGATGGCTACACCTTC. Residues: CTWSVVQDGYTF.

The sample holds one count of this clone. The chain couples TRBV7-8 to TRBJ2-1; D might be TRBD1 (5 bases). The CDR3 has 15 residues. Germline loops: CDR1 SGHVS, CDR2 FQNEAQ. V lost 5 bases to trimming and J lost 8 bases, with 19 bases between them. The CDR3 reads CASSPRQIQEDEQFF. For the CDR3, the DNA is TGTGCCAGCAGCCCGAGACAGATCCAAGAGGATGAGCAGTTCTTC.